This is a list of T cell receptor beta chains from one sample in a study of technical replicates of blood from a handful of donors. Assay used: immunoSEQ multiplex PCR; TCRdb lists only in-frame clones, some missing. Of about 81,000 clones detected, 75% to 85% appear once; the ten largest clones hold approximately 4%. Sequenced material: PBMCs. The source of these receptors is a human donor in good health. Some clones in this sample may be carry-over from other donors' samples. The CDR3 runs from the conserved cysteine through the conserved F or W. The D gene is left open where the match is weak. Some rows mark clone size as missing; the rest say once, few, many or name a class of expanded clone.

DNA: TGTGCCTGGAGCAAGGGGGCCTACGAGCAGTACTTC; CDR3: CAWSKGAYEQYF; J: TRBJ2-7; V: TRBV30; D: -; size: -
DNA: TGCAGCGTTCGGACAGGGACATACACCGGGGAGCTGTTTTTT; CDR3: CSVRTGTYTGELFF; J: TRBJ2-2; V: TRBV29-1; D: TRBD1; size: -
DNA: TGTGCCAGCAGTCCACTAGCGGGAGCTAGGAATGAGCAGTTCTTC; CDR3: CASSPLAGARNEQFF; J: TRBJ2-1; V: TRBV7-2; D: TRBD2; size: -
DNA: TGTGCCAGCAGCAGACAGCTTAGCTCTGGAAACACCATATATTTT; CDR3: CASSRQLSSGNTIYF; J: TRBJ1-3; V: TRBV7-9; D: -; size: -
DNA: TGTGCCAGCAGCAAAGGAAAACTAGCGAGCTACGAGCAGTACTTC; CDR3: CASSKGKLASYEQYF; J: TRBJ2-7; V: TRBV21-1; D: -; size: few
DNA: TGTGCCAGCAGCTTGCGGACTAGCTCAGGCACAGATACGCAGTATTTT; CDR3: CASSLRTSSGTDTQYF; J: TRBJ2-3; V: TRBV5-6; D: TRBD2; size: few
DNA: TGCAGCGTTGAAGATCTTCGGGGAGGGGGATCACCCCTCCACTTT; CDR3: CSVEDLRGGGSPLHF; J: TRBJ1-6; V: TRBV29-1; D: -; size: -
DNA: TGTGCCAGCCAAGGGGACTCCAATCAGCCCCAGCATTTT; CDR3: CASQGDSNQPQHF; J: TRBJ1-5; V: TRBV2; D: -; size: -
DNA: TGTGCCTGGAGTGACGGGGTTGTGGAGACCCAGTACTTC; CDR3: CAWSDGVVETQYF; J: TRBJ2-5; V: TRBV30; D: -; size: -
DNA: TGTGCCAGCAGCCAAGCGGGAGGGCCGACAGATACGCAGTATTTT; CDR3: CASSQAGGPTDTQYF; J: TRBJ2-3; V: TRBV4-2; D: TRBD2; size: -
DNA: TGTGCCAGCAGCGTAGGGACTAGCGGAGCCTACGAGCAGTACTTC; CDR3: CASSVGTSGAYEQYF; J: TRBJ2-7; V: TRBV9; D: TRBD2; size: -
DNA: TGTGCCAGCAGCTTAGGGGACAGGGCGCTCACAGATACGCAGTATTTT; CDR3: CASSLGDRALTDTQYF; J: TRBJ2-3; V: TRBV11-3; D: TRBD1; size: -
DNA: TGTGCCACCAGCAGGGGGGACAGGGTAGGACGAGAGACCCAGTACTTC; CDR3: CATSRGDRVGRETQYF; J: TRBJ2-5; V: TRBV15; D: TRBD1; size: -
DNA: TGTGCTAGTGGAAATGAAGCGGGAGGGCTCTCGGAGCAGTTCTTC; CDR3: CASGNEAGGLSEQFF; J: TRBJ2-1; V: TRBV12-5; D: TRBD2; size: few
DNA: TGTGCCAGCAGCGAAGGACAGGGCCCACAGTGTGTCTTC; CDR3: CASSEGQGPQCVF; J: TRBJ1-2; V: TRBV7-2; D: TRBD1; size: -
DNA: TGTGCCAGCAGTTTCCGAACATTCCATCAGCCCCAGCATTTT; CDR3: CASSFRTFHQPQHF; J: TRBJ1-5; V: TRBV28; D: -; size: -
DNA: TGCGCCAGCAGCCTAACGAGACAGGGAGGCACTGAAGCTTTCTTT; CDR3: CASSLTRQGGTEAFF; J: TRBJ1-1; V: TRBV4-1; D: TRBD1; size: -
DNA: TGTGCCAGCTCACGGGGACAGACTAATGGAGAAAAACTGTTTTTT; CDR3: CASSRGQTNGEKLFF; J: TRBJ1-4; V: TRBV18; D: TRBD1; size: -
DNA: TGCGCCAGCAGCTTGGTAGCCCAACGCTCCTACAATGAGCAGTTCTTC; CDR3: CASSLVAQRSYNEQFF; J: TRBJ2-1; V: TRBV5-1; D: -; size: -
DNA: TGCGCCAGCAGCTTGGAAGCGACAGCGAACACCGGGGAGCTGTTTTTT; CDR3: CASSLEATANTGELFF; J: TRBJ2-2; V: TRBV5-1; D: -; size: few
DNA: TGTGCCAGCAGCTTAGGTACTAGCGGGGTCGATGAGCAGTTCTTC; CDR3: CASSLGTSGVDEQFF; J: TRBJ2-1; V: TRBV7-6; D: TRBD2; size: -
DNA: TGTGCCAGCAGCTTATTTTCCAGGGGTAATGAAAAACTGTTTTTT; CDR3: CASSLFSRGNEKLFF; J: TRBJ1-4; V: TRBV7-2; D: -; size: -
DNA: TGTGCCAGCATCCTGGGGAGGGGGAACACTGAAGCTTTCTTT; CDR3: CASILGRGNTEAFF; J: TRBJ1-1; V: TRBV6-5; D: -; size: -
DNA: TGCAGCGTTGACGGGGGGGGCGGTACTGAAGCTTTCTTT; CDR3: CSVDGGGGTEAFF; J: TRBJ1-1; V: TRBV29-1; D: -; size: -
DNA: TGCGCCAGCACCTTAGACAGCTTGAACACTGAAGCTTTCTTT; CDR3: CASTLDSLNTEAFF; J: TRBJ1-1; V: TRBV5-1; D: -; size: -
DNA: TGTGCCAGCAACTTGGGGGGGGTCAACACTGAAGCTTTCTTT; CDR3: CASNLGGVNTEAFF; J: TRBJ1-1; V: TRBV7-9; D: -; size: -
DNA: TGCGCCAGCAGCTTGACAGGGGGTAGAAACGAGCAGTACTTC; CDR3: CASSLTGGRNEQYF; J: TRBJ2-7; V: TRBV5-1; D: TRBD1; size: -
DNA: TGTGCCAGCAGCTCGTCTAGCGGGGGCCGCACCTCCTACGAGCAGTACTTC; CDR3: CASSSSSGGRTSYEQYF; J: TRBJ2-7; V: TRBV7-9; D: TRBD2; size: -
DNA: TGTGCCAGCAGTGTTGGGGCGCCCCCAGAGACCCAGTACTTC; CDR3: CASSVGAPPETQYF; J: TRBJ2-5; V: TRBV2; D: -; size: -
DNA: TGTGCCAGTAGTATGGCAGGGGTGAGAGGCACTGAAGCTTTCTTT; CDR3: CASSMAGVRGTEAFF; J: TRBJ1-1; V: TRBV19; D: -; size: few
DNA: TGCGCCAGCAGCCAAGGCATCGTACTAGCGGGGGTGCAAGAGACCCAGTACTTC; CDR3: CASSQGIVLAGVQETQYF; J: TRBJ2-5; V: TRBV4-1; D: TRBD2; size: few
DNA: TGCGCCAGCAGCCAAGATACAGGGGGGAGGACAGATACGCAGTATTTT; CDR3: CASSQDTGGRTDTQYF; J: TRBJ2-3; V: TRBV4-1; D: TRBD1; size: -
DNA: TGTGCCAGCAGCCAGCGACAGGGGAGATCCTACGAGCAGTACTTC; CDR3: CASSQRQGRSYEQYF; J: TRBJ2-7; V: TRBV7-2; D: TRBD1; size: -
DNA: TGTGCCAGCAGAAGGACAGCTAGTACCCTAGGAAACTATGGCTACACCTTC; CDR3: CASRRTASTLGNYGYTF; J: TRBJ1-2; V: TRBV2; D: -; size: -
DNA: TGTGCCAGCAGTTACGTGGACAGCTCCTACAATGAGCAGTTCTTC; CDR3: CASSYVDSSYNEQFF; J: TRBJ2-1; V: TRBV6-5; D: -; size: -
DNA: TGTGCCAGTAGTTCTCATCTAGCCCAGAGCTCCTACAATGAGCAGTTCTTC; CDR3: CASSSHLAQSSYNEQFF; J: TRBJ2-1; V: TRBV19; D: -; size: -
DNA: TGTGCCAGCGGCTCCAGTTCAACTAATGAAAAACTGTTTTTT; CDR3: CASGSSSTNEKLFF; J: TRBJ1-4; V: TRBV5-5; D: -; size: -
DNA: TGTGCCATCAGTGGACTAGGGCGTACCGGGGAGCTGTTTTTT; CDR3: CAISGLGRTGELFF; J: TRBJ2-2; V: TRBV10-3; D: -; size: -
DNA: TGCGCCAGCAGCCAAGAGTTTACGACGGGACAGCCCTACGAGCAGTACTTC; CDR3: CASSQEFTTGQPYEQYF; J: TRBJ2-7; V: TRBV4-3; D: TRBD1; size: -
DNA: TGTGCCTGGAGCCTAGTTGTCGAGTCACCCCAGCATTTT; CDR3: CAWSLVVESPQHF; J: TRBJ1-5; V: TRBV30; D: -; size: -
DNA: TGTGCCAGCTCCTGGACAGGGACCGATGACAATCAGCCCCAGCATTTT; CDR3: CASSWTGTDDNQPQHF; J: TRBJ1-5; V: TRBV7-2; D: TRBD1; size: -
DNA: TGCGCCAGCAGTCTTACCCGGGAGTTTAGTAATGAGCAGTTCTTC; CDR3: CASSLTREFSNEQFF; J: TRBJ2-1; V: TRBV4-3; D: -; size: -
DNA: TGCAGCGTGGGACAGGGTGGTGCGGGTCAGCCCCAGCATTTT; CDR3: CSVGQGGAGQPQHF; J: TRBJ1-5; V: TRBV29-1; D: TRBD1; size: many
DNA: TGTGCCAGCAGTCCCGGGACAGGGGGCGCGTTGGGCGCTTTCTTT; CDR3: CASSPGTGGALGAFF; J: TRBJ1-1; V: TRBV6-1; D: TRBD1; size: few
DNA: TGTGCAGGCACTAAGGGAAGGGGCTCCTACGAGCAGTACTTC; CDR3: CAGTKGRGSYEQYF; J: TRBJ2-7; V: TRBV6-5; D: -; size: once
DNA: TGTGCCAGCAGCCTTAGCGGGGTATCCTACAATGAGCAGTTCTTC; CDR3: CASSLSGVSYNEQFF; J: TRBJ2-1; V: TRBV7-9; D: TRBD2; size: -
DNA: TGCGCCAGCAGCTCCGGGACAGGGGTATCGTTAACTGAAGCTTTCTTT; CDR3: CASSSGTGVSLTEAFF; J: TRBJ1-1; V: TRBV4-3; D: TRBD1; size: -
DNA: TGTGCCTGGAGTCCAGGGAGGGCTAACGGAGAGACCCAGTACTTC; CDR3: CAWSPGRANGETQYF; J: TRBJ2-5; V: TRBV30; D: TRBD2; size: -
DNA: TGTGCCAGCAGCTTGGGGACACCCACAGATACGCAGTATTTT; CDR3: CASSLGTPTDTQYF; J: TRBJ2-3; V: TRBV7-7; D: -; size: -
DNA: TGTGCCAGCAGCTTGTTCCCGAATGAAAAACTGTTTTTT; CDR3: CASSLFPNEKLFF; J: TRBJ1-4; V: TRBV5-4; D: -; size: -
DNA: TGTGCCAGTAGTACGTCCGAGGAGACCCAGTACTTC; CDR3: CASSTSEETQYF; J: TRBJ2-5; V: TRBV19; D: -; size: -
DNA: TGTGCCAGCAGTGACGGACAGGGAGGGAGTACAGATACGCAGTATTTT; CDR3: CASSDGQGGSTDTQYF; J: TRBJ2-3; V: TRBV6-4; D: -; size: few
DNA: TGTGCCAGCAGTTCTTGGACAGGGAGCCATGGCTACACCTTC; CDR3: CASSSWTGSHGYTF; J: TRBJ1-2; V: TRBV6-4; D: TRBD1; size: -
DNA: TGTGCCAGCATCTTCGGGACAGGGTATGGCTACACCTTC; CDR3: CASIFGTGYGYTF; J: TRBJ1-2; V: TRBV25-1; D: TRBD1; size: -
DNA: TGTGCCTGGAGTGTACTGAACAGGCTGGACGAGCAGTACTTC; CDR3: CAWSVLNRLDEQYF; J: TRBJ2-7; V: TRBV30; D: -; size: -
DNA: TGCGCCAGCGGCCAGAGCGTGGAGACCCAGTACTTC; CDR3: CASGQSVETQYF; J: TRBJ2-5; V: TRBV5-1; D: -; size: -
DNA: TGTGCCAGCAAAGCCCAGGGGCTCGGGGATTCACCCCTCCACTTT; CDR3: CASKAQGLGDSPLHF; J: TRBJ1-6; V: TRBV6-5; D: -; size: -